This T cell receptor beta chain was observed in a study of OX40 agonist ivuxolimab in advanced cancers. Turning to the study itself: The dose-escalation group included hepatocellular carcinoma, melanoma, renal cell carcinoma and head and neck cancer. Partial response was recorded in three patients: one hepatocellular carcinoma and two cutaneous melanoma cases. Study outcomes and limitations: What antigens the expanded peripheral T cells recognized was never established.

As concerns this clone: Its target is not known.

Deletions cut 4 bases from V and 5 bases from J, with 14 bases between. CDR3 size: 14 residues. Germline values: CDR1 SGHAT, CDR2 FQNNGV. Some clones are missing from TCRdb's copy, which holds only in-frame ones; the method was immunoSEQ multiplex PCR. This table has about 16,000 clones, almost 85% appearing once. Specimen: CD4+ or CD8+ T cells sorted from blood, collected in a trial of the OX40 agonist ivuxolimab. This chain joins TRBV11-2 and TRBJ2-5, with unresolved D. The source of this sequence is an adult with an advanced solid tumor such as melanoma, head and neck, liver or kidney cancer. CDR3 region: CASSSFLGSETQYF. CDR3 coding DNA: TGTGCCAGCAGCTCCTTTCTAGGGTCGGAGACCCAGTACTTC.